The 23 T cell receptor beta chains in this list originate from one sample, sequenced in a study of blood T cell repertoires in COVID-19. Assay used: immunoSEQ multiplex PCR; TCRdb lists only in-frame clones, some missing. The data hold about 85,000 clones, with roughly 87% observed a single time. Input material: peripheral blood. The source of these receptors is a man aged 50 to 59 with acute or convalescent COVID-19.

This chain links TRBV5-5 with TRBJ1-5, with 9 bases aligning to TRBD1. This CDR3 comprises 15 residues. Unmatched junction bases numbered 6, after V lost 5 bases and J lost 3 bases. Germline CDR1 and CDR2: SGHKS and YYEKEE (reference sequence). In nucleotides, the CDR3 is TGTGCCAGCAGTCCCCGGGACAGGGACAATCAGCCCCAGCATTTT. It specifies CASSPRDRDNQPQHF.

This CDR3 is CSASGGALAGVFVSYEQYF. CDR3 sequence (DNA): TGCAGTGCTAGTGGTGGGGCGCTAGCGGGAGTTTTCGTGTCCTACGAGCAGTACTTC. The chain combines TRBV20-1 with TRBJ2-7; 10 positions match TRBD2. Germline values: CDR1 DFQATT, CDR2 SNEGSKA (reference sequence). The CDR3 is made up of 19 amino acids. The trim removed 3 bases at V and 1 base at J, leaving 18 bases unmatched.

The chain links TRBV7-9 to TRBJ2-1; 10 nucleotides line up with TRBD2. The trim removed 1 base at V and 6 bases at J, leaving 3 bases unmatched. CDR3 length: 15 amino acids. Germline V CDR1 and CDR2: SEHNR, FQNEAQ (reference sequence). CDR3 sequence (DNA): TGTGCCAGCAGCTTAGATAGCGGGAGGCGCAATGAGCAGTTCTTC. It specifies CASSLDSGRRNEQFF.

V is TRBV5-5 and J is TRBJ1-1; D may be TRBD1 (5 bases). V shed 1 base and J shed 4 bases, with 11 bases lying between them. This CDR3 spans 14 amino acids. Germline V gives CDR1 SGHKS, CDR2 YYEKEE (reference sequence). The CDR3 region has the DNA TGTGCCAGCAGCTTGCAGGGCCACGGCACTGAAGCTTTCTTT. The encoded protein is CASSLQGHGTEAFF.

The CDR3 sequence is CATSDQEQSTDTQYF. The CDR3 DNA is TGTGCCACCAGTGATCAGGAACAAAGCACAGATACGCAGTATTTT. The chain couples TRBV24-1 to TRBJ2-3; D gene uncertain. The CDR3 length is 15 residues. Germline assignment: CDR1 KGHDR and CDR2 SFDVKD. V lost 3 bases and J 0 bases, leaving 9 bases between the germline ends.

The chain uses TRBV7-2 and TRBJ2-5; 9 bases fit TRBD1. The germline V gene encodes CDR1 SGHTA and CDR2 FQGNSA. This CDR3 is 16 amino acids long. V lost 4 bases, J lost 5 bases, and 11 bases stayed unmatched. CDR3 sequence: CASSSTRDRASETQYF. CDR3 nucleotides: TGTGCCAGCAGCTCCACCCGGGACAGGGCGAGTGAGACCCAGTACTTC.

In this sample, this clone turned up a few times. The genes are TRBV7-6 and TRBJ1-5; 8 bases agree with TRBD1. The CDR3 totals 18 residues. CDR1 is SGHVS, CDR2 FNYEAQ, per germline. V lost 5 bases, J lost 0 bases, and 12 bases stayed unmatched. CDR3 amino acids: CASSPQQGGEYSNQPQHF. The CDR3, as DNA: TGTGCCAGCAGCCCACAACAGGGGGGCGAATATAGCAATCAGCCCCAGCATTTT.

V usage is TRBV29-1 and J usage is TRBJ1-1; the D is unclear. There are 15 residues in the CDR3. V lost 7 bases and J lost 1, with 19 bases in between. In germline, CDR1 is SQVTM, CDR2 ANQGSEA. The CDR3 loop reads CSASSNPAGNTEAFF. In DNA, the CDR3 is TGCAGCGCCTCGTCGAACCCCGCGGGGAACACTGAAGCTTTCTTT.

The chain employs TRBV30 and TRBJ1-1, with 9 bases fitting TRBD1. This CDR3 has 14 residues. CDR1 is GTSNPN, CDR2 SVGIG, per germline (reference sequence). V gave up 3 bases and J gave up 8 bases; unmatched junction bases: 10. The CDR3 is CAWRGDRATWEAFF. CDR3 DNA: TGTGCCTGGAGGGGGGACAGGGCCACCTGGGAAGCTTTCTTT. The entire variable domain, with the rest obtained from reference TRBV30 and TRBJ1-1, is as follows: SQTIHQWPATLVQPVGSPLSLECTVEGTSNPNLYWYRQAAGRGLQLLFYSVGIGQISSEVPQNLSASRPQDRQFILSSKKLLLSDSGFYLCAWRGDRATWEAFFGQGTRLTVV.

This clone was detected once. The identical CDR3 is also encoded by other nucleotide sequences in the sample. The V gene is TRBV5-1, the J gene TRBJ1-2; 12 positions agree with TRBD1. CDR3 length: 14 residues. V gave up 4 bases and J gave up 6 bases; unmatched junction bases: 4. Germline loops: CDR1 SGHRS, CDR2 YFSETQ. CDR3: CASSLGQGANGYTF. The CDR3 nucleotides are TGCGCCAGCAGCCTGGGACAGGGGGCGAATGGCTACACCTTC. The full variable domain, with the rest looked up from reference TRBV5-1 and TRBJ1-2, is KAGVTQTPRYLIKTRGQQVTLSCSPISGHRSVSWYQQTPGQGLQFLFEYFSETQRNKGNFPGRFSGRQFSNSRSEMNVSTLELGDSALYLCASSLGQGANGYTFGSGTRLTVV.

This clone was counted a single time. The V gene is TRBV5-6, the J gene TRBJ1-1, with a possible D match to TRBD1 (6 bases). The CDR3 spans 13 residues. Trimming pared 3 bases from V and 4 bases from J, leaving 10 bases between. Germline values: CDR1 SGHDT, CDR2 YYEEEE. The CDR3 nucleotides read TGTGCCAGCAGCTGGGGGGGCGGCACTGAAGCTTTCTTT. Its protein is CASSWGGGTEAFF.

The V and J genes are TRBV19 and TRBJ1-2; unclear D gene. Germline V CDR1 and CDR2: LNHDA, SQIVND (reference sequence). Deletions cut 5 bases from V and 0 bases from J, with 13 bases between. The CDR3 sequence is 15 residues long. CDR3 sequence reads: CASSRWSGSNYGYTF. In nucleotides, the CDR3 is TGTGCCAGTAGTCGATGGAGCGGGTCTAACTATGGCTACACCTTC.

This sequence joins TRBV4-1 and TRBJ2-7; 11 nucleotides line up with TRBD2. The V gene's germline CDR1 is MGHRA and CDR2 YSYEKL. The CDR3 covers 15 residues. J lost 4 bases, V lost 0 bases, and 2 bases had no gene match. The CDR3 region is CASSQDSSGRYEQYF. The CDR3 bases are TGCGCCAGCAGCCAAGATTCTAGCGGGAGGTACGAGCAGTACTTC.

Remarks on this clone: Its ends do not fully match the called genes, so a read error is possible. The CDR3 DNA reads as TGCGCCAGCAGATTGGATACAGGGGGCACCGGGGAGCTGTTTTTT. The encoded protein is CASRLDTGGTGELFF. The chain links TRBV5-1 to TRBJ2-2, with 8 bases identical to TRBD1. This CDR3 is built from 15 residues. The germline gives CDR1 SGHRS, CDR2 YFSETQ.

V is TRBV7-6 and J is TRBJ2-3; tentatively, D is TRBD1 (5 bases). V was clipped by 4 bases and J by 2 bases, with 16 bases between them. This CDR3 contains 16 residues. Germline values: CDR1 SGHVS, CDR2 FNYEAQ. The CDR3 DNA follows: TGTGCCAGCAGCTCCTGGGGCCCGCTATACACAGATACGCAGTATTTT. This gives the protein CASSSWGPLYTDTQYF.

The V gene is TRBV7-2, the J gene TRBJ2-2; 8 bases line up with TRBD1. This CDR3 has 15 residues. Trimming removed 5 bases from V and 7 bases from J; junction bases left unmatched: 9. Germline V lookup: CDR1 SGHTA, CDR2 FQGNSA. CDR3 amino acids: CASSTRTGWVGELFF. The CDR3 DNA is TGTGCCAGCAGCACCCGGACAGGGTGGGTCGGGGAGCTGTTTTTT.

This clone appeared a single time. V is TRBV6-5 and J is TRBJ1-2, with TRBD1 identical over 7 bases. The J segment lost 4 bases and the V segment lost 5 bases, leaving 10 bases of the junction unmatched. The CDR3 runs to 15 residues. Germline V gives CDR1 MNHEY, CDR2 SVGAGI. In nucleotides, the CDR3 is TGTGCCAGCAGTCAACAGGGGACCCCTTCCTATGGCTACACCTTC. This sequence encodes CASSQQGTPSYGYTF.

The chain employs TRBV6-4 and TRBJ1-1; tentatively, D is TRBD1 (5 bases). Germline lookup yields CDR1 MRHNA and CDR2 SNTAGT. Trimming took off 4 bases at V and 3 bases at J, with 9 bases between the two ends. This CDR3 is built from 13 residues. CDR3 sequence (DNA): TGTGCCAGCAGTGCAGGGCAAGACACTGAAGCTTTCTTT. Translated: CASSAGQDTEAFF.

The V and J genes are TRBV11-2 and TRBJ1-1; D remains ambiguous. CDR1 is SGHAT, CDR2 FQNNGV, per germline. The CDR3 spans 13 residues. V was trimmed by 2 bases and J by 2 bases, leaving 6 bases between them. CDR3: CASSLYSNTEAFF. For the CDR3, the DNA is TGTGCCAGCAGCTTATACAGCAACACTGAAGCTTTCTTT.

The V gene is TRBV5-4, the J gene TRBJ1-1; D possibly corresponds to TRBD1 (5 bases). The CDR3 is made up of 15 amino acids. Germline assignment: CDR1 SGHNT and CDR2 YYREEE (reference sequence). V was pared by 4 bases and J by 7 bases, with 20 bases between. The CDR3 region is CASSPSGGQFSEAFF. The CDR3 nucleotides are TGTGCCAGCAGCCCCTCGGGGGGTCAATTTAGTGAAGCTTTCTTT.

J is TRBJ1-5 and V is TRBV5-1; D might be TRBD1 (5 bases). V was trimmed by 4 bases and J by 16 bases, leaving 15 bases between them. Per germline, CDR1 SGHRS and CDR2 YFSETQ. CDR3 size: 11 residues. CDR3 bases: TGCGCCAGCAGCCCCCGTACAGGTAAACATTTT. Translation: CASSPRTGKHF.

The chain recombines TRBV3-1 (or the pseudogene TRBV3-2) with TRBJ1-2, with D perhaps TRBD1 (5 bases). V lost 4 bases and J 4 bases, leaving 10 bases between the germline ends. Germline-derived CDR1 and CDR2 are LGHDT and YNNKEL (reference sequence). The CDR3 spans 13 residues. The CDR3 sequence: CASSPGQIYGYTF. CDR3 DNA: TGTGCCAGCAGCCCCGGACAAATCTATGGCTACACCTTC.

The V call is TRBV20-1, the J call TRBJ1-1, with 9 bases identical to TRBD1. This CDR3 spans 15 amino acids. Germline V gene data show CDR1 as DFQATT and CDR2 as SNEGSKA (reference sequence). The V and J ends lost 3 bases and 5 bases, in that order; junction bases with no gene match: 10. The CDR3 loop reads CSASRTGGAQTEAFF. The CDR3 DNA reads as TGCAGTGCTAGTAGAACAGGGGGCGCGCAGACTGAAGCTTTCTTT.